This is a list of T cell receptor beta chains from one sample in a study of blood T cell repertoires in COVID-19. TCRdb's copy holds only in-frame clones and misses some; the assay was immunoSEQ multiplex PCR. The sample holds some 65,000 clones, approximately 80% seen once. The material sequenced was peripheral blood. These receptors came from a woman aged 70 to 79 with acute or convalescent COVID-19. Each CDR3 is given with its conserved first and last residue. The order of the fields is V gene, clone size, J gene, D gene, CDR3 length, CDR3 DNA, CDR3 protein. The D gene is left open where the match is weak. Size values are once, few and many counts, or a class for expanded clones, and some rows have none.

v_call: TRBV4-2; clone_size: -; j_call: TRBJ1-2; d_call: -; cdr3_length: 16; cdr3_nt: TGTGCCAGCAGCCAAGCTACAGGCTCCGCTAACTATGGCTACACCTTC; cdr3_aa: CASSQATGSANYGYTF
v_call: TRBV6-5; clone_size: -; j_call: TRBJ2-1; d_call: -; cdr3_length: 15; cdr3_nt: TGTGCCAGCAATCCACAGATTGGCTCCTACAATGAGCAGTTCTTC; cdr3_aa: CASNPQIGSYNEQFF
v_call: TRBV20-1; clone_size: -; j_call: TRBJ1-2; d_call: -; cdr3_length: 11; cdr3_nt: TGCAGTGCTAGTACCGGGGTCGGCTACACCTTC; cdr3_aa: CSASTGVGYTF
v_call: TRBV2; clone_size: -; j_call: TRBJ2-1; d_call: -; cdr3_length: 15; cdr3_nt: TGTGCCAGCAGTGAAGCCGGGTCCCCCTACAATGAGCAGTTCTTC; cdr3_aa: CASSEAGSPYNEQFF
v_call: TRBV18; clone_size: -; j_call: TRBJ1-4; d_call: TRBD1; cdr3_length: 15; cdr3_nt: TGTGCCAGCTCACTCCACAGGGGAGACGATGAAAAACTGTTTTTT; cdr3_aa: CASSLHRGDDEKLFF
v_call: TRBV5-5; clone_size: -; j_call: TRBJ2-7; d_call: -; cdr3_length: 15; cdr3_nt: TGTGCCAGCAGCTCCCAGGCCCTGCCCGGCTACGAGCAGTACTTC; cdr3_aa: CASSSQALPGYEQYF
v_call: TRBV15; clone_size: -; j_call: TRBJ2-1; d_call: TRBD1; cdr3_length: 16; cdr3_nt: TGTGCCACCAGCTTGAGGTCGGCAGGGGGCGAAACTGAGCAGTTCTTC; cdr3_aa: CATSLRSAGGETEQFF
v_call: TRBV7-9; clone_size: -; j_call: TRBJ1-2; d_call: -; cdr3_length: 15; cdr3_nt: TGTGCCAGCAGCTTCGGACCCGAACGGGGCTATGGCTACACCTTC; cdr3_aa: CASSFGPERGYGYTF
v_call: TRBV30; clone_size: once; j_call: TRBJ1-5; d_call: -; cdr3_length: 16; cdr3_nt: TGTGCCTGGAGTGGTAGGGGTTCCAACCTCAATCAGCCCCAGCATTTT; cdr3_aa: CAWSGRGSNLNQPQHF
v_call: TRBV9; clone_size: -; j_call: TRBJ2-1; d_call: TRBD2; cdr3_length: 15; cdr3_nt: TGTGCCAGTGGGGTAGCGGGGGCCCCCCGGGATGAGCAGTTCTTC; cdr3_aa: CASGVAGAPRDEQFF
v_call: TRBV6-2/TRBV6-3; clone_size: -; j_call: TRBJ2-1; d_call: TRBD2; cdr3_length: 19; cdr3_nt: TGTGCCAGCAGTTACTCGCTAGCGGGGGACCAACTTACCTACAATGAGCAGTTCTTC; cdr3_aa: CASSYSLAGDQLTYNEQFF
v_call: TRBV27; clone_size: few; j_call: TRBJ2-7; d_call: -; cdr3_length: 15; cdr3_nt: TGTGCCAGCAGCCCGCGGTCCGGAAGCTCCTACGAGCAGTACTTC; cdr3_aa: CASSPRSGSSYEQYF
v_call: TRBV11-3; clone_size: -; j_call: TRBJ2-3; d_call: TRBD1; cdr3_length: 16; cdr3_nt: TGTGCCAGCAGCTCAACAGGGGGCAATGGGGCAGATACGCAGTATTTT; cdr3_aa: CASSSTGGNGADTQYF
v_call: TRBV7-2; clone_size: -; j_call: TRBJ2-3; d_call: TRBD2; cdr3_length: 17; cdr3_nt: TGTGCCAGCAGAACTAGCGGGGGACAATCTAGCACAGATACGCAGTATTTT; cdr3_aa: CASRTSGGQSSTDTQYF
v_call: TRBV7-8; clone_size: -; j_call: TRBJ2-1; d_call: TRBD1; cdr3_length: 15; cdr3_nt: TGTGCCAGCAGCTTGGACAGGGGCTCCTACAATGAGCAGTTCTTC; cdr3_aa: CASSLDRGSYNEQFF
v_call: TRBV4-1; clone_size: -; j_call: TRBJ2-3; d_call: TRBD2; cdr3_length: 14; cdr3_nt: TGCGCCAGCAGTGAAGCGGGGGGGCCGGATACGCAGTATTTT; cdr3_aa: CASSEAGGPDTQYF
v_call: TRBV7-2; clone_size: -; j_call: TRBJ2-2; d_call: -; cdr3_length: 14; cdr3_nt: TGTGCCAGCAGCTTAGCGTCAGGGTCCGGGGAGCTGTTTTTT; cdr3_aa: CASSLASGSGELFF
v_call: TRBV28; clone_size: -; j_call: TRBJ1-1; d_call: TRBD1; cdr3_length: 14; cdr3_nt: TGTGCCAGCAGTTTAGGGGACAGGAACACTGAAGCTTTCTTT; cdr3_aa: CASSLGDRNTEAFF
v_call: TRBV13; clone_size: -; j_call: TRBJ2-7; d_call: TRBD2; cdr3_length: 15; cdr3_nt: TGTGCCAGCAGCTTGTGGGAGGGTCTCTCCTACGAGCAGTACTTC; cdr3_aa: CASSLWEGLSYEQYF
v_call: TRBV28; clone_size: once; j_call: TRBJ2-5; d_call: -; cdr3_length: 13; cdr3_nt: TGTGCCAGCAGCATATACAACCAAGAGACCCAGTACTTC; cdr3_aa: CASSIYNQETQYF
v_call: TRBV3-1/TRBV3-2; clone_size: once; j_call: TRBJ2-3; d_call: TRBD2; cdr3_length: 17; cdr3_nt: TGTGCCAGCAGCCAAGATACTAGCGTAGTAAGAACAGATACGCAGTATTTT; cdr3_aa: CASSQDTSVVRTDTQYF
v_call: TRBV4-1; clone_size: -; j_call: TRBJ1-1; d_call: TRBD1; cdr3_length: 18; cdr3_nt: TGCGCCAGCAGCCATGGCTTGAGGACAGGGGGCCCGAACACTGAAGCTTTCTTT; cdr3_aa: CASSHGLRTGGPNTEAFF
v_call: TRBV19; clone_size: once; j_call: TRBJ2-1; d_call: TRBD1; cdr3_length: 13; cdr3_nt: TGTGCCAGTACCCTGGACAGGGGCAATGAGCAGTTCTTC; cdr3_aa: CASTLDRGNEQFF
v_call: TRBV5-1; clone_size: -; j_call: TRBJ2-7; d_call: TRBD2; cdr3_length: 14; cdr3_nt: TGCGCCAGCAGCTTGGTCGGGGGGACCTACGAGCAGTACTTC; cdr3_aa: CASSLVGGTYEQYF
v_call: TRBV12-3/TRBV12-4; clone_size: -; j_call: TRBJ1-1; d_call: -; cdr3_length: 13; cdr3_nt: TGTGCCACCCTGGACAGAACGAACACTGAAGCTTTCTTT; cdr3_aa: CATLDRTNTEAFF
v_call: TRBV3-1/TRBV3-2; clone_size: large; j_call: TRBJ1-3; d_call: -; cdr3_length: 17; cdr3_nt: TGTGCCAGCAGCCGCTTCGGACAGTCGGAATATGGAAACACCATATATTTT; cdr3_aa: CASSRFGQSEYGNTIYF
v_call: TRBV29-1; clone_size: -; j_call: TRBJ1-1; d_call: TRBD1; cdr3_length: 14; cdr3_nt: TGCAGCGGTCGACAACAGGGGTTTCTATCTGAAGCTTTCTTT; cdr3_aa: CSGRQQGFLSEAFF
v_call: TRBV12-3/TRBV12-4; clone_size: -; j_call: TRBJ1-1; d_call: -; cdr3_length: 12; cdr3_nt: TGTGCCACCGGGGAGATGGGCACTGAAGCTTTCTTT; cdr3_aa: CATGEMGTEAFF
v_call: TRBV7-8; clone_size: -; j_call: TRBJ2-2; d_call: TRBD2; cdr3_length: 16; cdr3_nt: TGTGCCAGCAGCTTAGTACTAGCGGGAGTCACCGGGGAGCTGTTTTTT; cdr3_aa: CASSLVLAGVTGELFF
v_call: TRBV29-1; clone_size: -; j_call: TRBJ2-5; d_call: TRBD2; cdr3_length: 14; cdr3_nt: TGCAGCGTTGCACTAGCGGGGGGGGGAGAGACCCAGTACTTC; cdr3_aa: CSVALAGGGETQYF
v_call: TRBV7-8; clone_size: -; j_call: TRBJ2-7; d_call: -; cdr3_length: 13; cdr3_nt: TGTGCCAGCAGCCACGACGGAGGGAGCGAGCAGTACTTC; cdr3_aa: CASSHDGGSEQYF
v_call: TRBV20-1; clone_size: -; j_call: TRBJ2-7; d_call: -; cdr3_length: 11; cdr3_nt: TGCAGTGCTGGGGACACCTACGAGCAGTACTTC; cdr3_aa: CSAGDTYEQYF
v_call: TRBV5-1; clone_size: -; j_call: TRBJ2-5; d_call: TRBD1; cdr3_length: 15; cdr3_nt: TGCGCCAGCAGATATGGGACAGGACTCCAAGAGACCCAGTACTTC; cdr3_aa: CASRYGTGLQETQYF
v_call: TRBV9; clone_size: -; j_call: TRBJ1-6; d_call: -; cdr3_length: 15; cdr3_nt: TGTGCCAGCAGCGTAGATCAGGGGCCGAATTCACCCCTCCACTTT; cdr3_aa: CASSVDQGPNSPLHF
v_call: TRBV9; clone_size: -; j_call: TRBJ2-1; d_call: TRBD2; cdr3_length: 16; cdr3_nt: TGTGCCAGCAGCCCAAGCGGGGGAAACCTATACAATGAGCAGTTCTTC; cdr3_aa: CASSPSGGNLYNEQFF
v_call: TRBV7-9; clone_size: -; j_call: TRBJ2-1; d_call: TRBD1; cdr3_length: 15; cdr3_nt: TGTGCCAGCAGCCATCCCCGGACAGGGGGAGATGAGCAGTTCTTC; cdr3_aa: CASSHPRTGGDEQFF
v_call: TRBV18; clone_size: -; j_call: TRBJ2-1; d_call: -; cdr3_length: 16; cdr3_nt: TGTGCCAGCTCCCCCCCGGGACTTCTCCGAAAGGACGAGCAGTTCTTC; cdr3_aa: CASSPPGLLRKDEQFF
v_call: TRBV5-5; clone_size: few; j_call: TRBJ2-3; d_call: -; cdr3_length: 12; cdr3_nt: TGTGCCAGCAGCCCAAGCACAGATACGCAGTATTTT; cdr3_aa: CASSPSTDTQYF
v_call: TRBV7-8; clone_size: once; j_call: TRBJ1-3; d_call: TRBD1; cdr3_length: 15; cdr3_nt: TGTGCCAGCAGCCCAAGGACAGGGGCGGGAAACACCATATATTTT; cdr3_aa: CASSPRTGAGNTIYF
v_call: TRBV7-3; clone_size: -; j_call: TRBJ2-1; d_call: -; cdr3_length: 14; cdr3_nt: TGTGCCAGCAGCTTACTAGGGGGGGCCGATGAGCAGTTCTTC; cdr3_aa: CASSLLGGADEQFF
v_call: TRBV12-5; clone_size: -; j_call: TRBJ1-6; d_call: -; cdr3_length: 15; cdr3_nt: TGTGCTAGTGGTTTGGACAGGGCGATCAATTCACCCCTCCACTTT; cdr3_aa: CASGLDRAINSPLHF
v_call: TRBV5-1; clone_size: -; j_call: TRBJ2-5; d_call: TRBD2; cdr3_length: 16; cdr3_nt: TGCGCCAGCAGCTCCGGACTAGCGGGCATACAAGAGACCCAGTACTTC; cdr3_aa: CASSSGLAGIQETQYF
v_call: TRBV3-1/TRBV3-2; clone_size: -; j_call: TRBJ2-5; d_call: TRBD2; cdr3_length: 15; cdr3_nt: TGTGCCAGCAGCCAAGTAGCGGGGGGGTCAGAGACCCAGTACTTC; cdr3_aa: CASSQVAGGSETQYF
v_call: TRBV5-1; clone_size: -; j_call: TRBJ2-3; d_call: -; cdr3_length: 14; cdr3_nt: TGCGCCAGTACAGGGTGGGTTCGCACAGATACGCAGTATTTT; cdr3_aa: CASTGWVRTDTQYF
v_call: TRBV2; clone_size: -; j_call: TRBJ2-5; d_call: -; cdr3_length: 13; cdr3_nt: TGTGCCAGCAGTGCGGCGGCCCAAGAGACCCAGTACTTC; cdr3_aa: CASSAAAQETQYF
v_call: TRBV28; clone_size: few; j_call: TRBJ1-2; d_call: -; cdr3_length: 13; cdr3_nt: TGTGCCAGCAGTTTGACAGCTAACTATGGCTACACCTTC; cdr3_aa: CASSLTANYGYTF